The sequence of this T cell receptor beta chain was determined in a study of T cells in Graves' hyperthyroidism and ophthalmopathy. About this clonotype itself: Its antigen remains unidentified.

V lost 6 bases to trimming and J lost 7 bases, with 10 bases between them. CDR3 length equals 12 residues. Germline V lookup: CDR1 SEHNR, CDR2 FQNEAQ (reference sequence). General study results and limits: Ophthalmopathy, which appeared later, was predicted by the model a median approximately 6 months before onset. A model of 13 V-J pairs discriminated ophthalmopathy from stable hyperthyroidism.

Template material for amplifying TCR beta CDR3 regions consisted of RNA transcripts. The HTBI primer set drove a first-round RT-PCR of the TCR CDR3. Via MiXCR, TCRdb re-called the multiplex PCR reads, giving one row per CDR3 protein. The repertoire includes hundreds of thousands of distinct CDR3 sequences, approximately 16% of them detected once, and 15% to 20% sits in the top ten. This chain connects TRBV7-9 to TRBJ1-5, with no clear D. The specimen sequenced was blood. This TCR was sampled from a woman aged 18-29 years with Graves' hyperthyroidism. CDR3: CASSRGEQPQHF. The CDR3 region has the DNA TGTGCCAGCAGTCGTGGGGAACAGCCCCAGCATTTT.